This T cell receptor beta chain was recorded in a study of molecular identifiers for immune sequencing clone quantification. Library preparation followed earlier protocols using designated TCR primers. TCRdb re-analysed the PCR reads in MiXCR, keeping a single row per CDR3 protein. Of about 640,000 distinct CDR3 sequences in the sample, around 20% are singletons; the top ten hold 0.75% to 0.95%. This CDR3 has 14 amino acids. The V segment lost 3 bases and the J segment 2 bases; nucleotides outside the gene matches: 2. Germline CDR1 is SGDLS and CDR2 is YYNGEE. A word on this clonotype: The antigen remains undetermined. This clone may be a read error of a much larger clone one base away. The CDR3 does not end in the conserved phenylalanine or tryptophan, so this is likely a read error.

Study results and caveats: Highly expanded clone sizes could be underestimated through barcode sharing by identical TCR molecules. In naive cells, clones above 20 RNA copies held under 1% of molecules, whereas in effector cells they held over 98%.

The chain employs TRBV9 and TRBJ1-1, with 9 bases aligning to TRBD1. This sequence was found in a human donor in good health. Some libraries in this study had Jurkat cell RNA spiked in. The specimen sequenced was naive CD8+ T cells from blood, with Jurkat cell RNA spiked in. This sample's subset: FACS-sorted CD8+CD4-CCR7+CD45RA+ naive T cells. The CDR3 loop reads CASSATGGNTEAFS. The CDR3 DNA reads as TGTGCCAGCAGCGCGACAGGGGGAAACACTGAAGCTTTCTCT.